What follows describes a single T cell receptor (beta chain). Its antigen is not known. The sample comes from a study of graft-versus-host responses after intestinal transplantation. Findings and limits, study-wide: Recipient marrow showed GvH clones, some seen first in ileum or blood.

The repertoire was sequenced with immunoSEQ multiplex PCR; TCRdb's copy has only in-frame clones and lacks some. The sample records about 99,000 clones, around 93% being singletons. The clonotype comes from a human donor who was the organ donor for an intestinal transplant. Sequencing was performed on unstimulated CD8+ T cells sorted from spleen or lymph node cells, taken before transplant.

CDR3 in DNA: TGCGCCAGCAGCCCCAGACTCCCCTCCTACAATGAGCAGTTCTTC. This gives the protein CASSPRLPSYNEQFF. The chain uses TRBV5-1 and TRBJ2-1, with D unclear. CDR1 SGHRS and CDR2 YFSETQ come from the germline V gene. V was pared by 4 bases and J by 0 bases, with 11 bases between. The CDR3 extends over 15 amino acids.